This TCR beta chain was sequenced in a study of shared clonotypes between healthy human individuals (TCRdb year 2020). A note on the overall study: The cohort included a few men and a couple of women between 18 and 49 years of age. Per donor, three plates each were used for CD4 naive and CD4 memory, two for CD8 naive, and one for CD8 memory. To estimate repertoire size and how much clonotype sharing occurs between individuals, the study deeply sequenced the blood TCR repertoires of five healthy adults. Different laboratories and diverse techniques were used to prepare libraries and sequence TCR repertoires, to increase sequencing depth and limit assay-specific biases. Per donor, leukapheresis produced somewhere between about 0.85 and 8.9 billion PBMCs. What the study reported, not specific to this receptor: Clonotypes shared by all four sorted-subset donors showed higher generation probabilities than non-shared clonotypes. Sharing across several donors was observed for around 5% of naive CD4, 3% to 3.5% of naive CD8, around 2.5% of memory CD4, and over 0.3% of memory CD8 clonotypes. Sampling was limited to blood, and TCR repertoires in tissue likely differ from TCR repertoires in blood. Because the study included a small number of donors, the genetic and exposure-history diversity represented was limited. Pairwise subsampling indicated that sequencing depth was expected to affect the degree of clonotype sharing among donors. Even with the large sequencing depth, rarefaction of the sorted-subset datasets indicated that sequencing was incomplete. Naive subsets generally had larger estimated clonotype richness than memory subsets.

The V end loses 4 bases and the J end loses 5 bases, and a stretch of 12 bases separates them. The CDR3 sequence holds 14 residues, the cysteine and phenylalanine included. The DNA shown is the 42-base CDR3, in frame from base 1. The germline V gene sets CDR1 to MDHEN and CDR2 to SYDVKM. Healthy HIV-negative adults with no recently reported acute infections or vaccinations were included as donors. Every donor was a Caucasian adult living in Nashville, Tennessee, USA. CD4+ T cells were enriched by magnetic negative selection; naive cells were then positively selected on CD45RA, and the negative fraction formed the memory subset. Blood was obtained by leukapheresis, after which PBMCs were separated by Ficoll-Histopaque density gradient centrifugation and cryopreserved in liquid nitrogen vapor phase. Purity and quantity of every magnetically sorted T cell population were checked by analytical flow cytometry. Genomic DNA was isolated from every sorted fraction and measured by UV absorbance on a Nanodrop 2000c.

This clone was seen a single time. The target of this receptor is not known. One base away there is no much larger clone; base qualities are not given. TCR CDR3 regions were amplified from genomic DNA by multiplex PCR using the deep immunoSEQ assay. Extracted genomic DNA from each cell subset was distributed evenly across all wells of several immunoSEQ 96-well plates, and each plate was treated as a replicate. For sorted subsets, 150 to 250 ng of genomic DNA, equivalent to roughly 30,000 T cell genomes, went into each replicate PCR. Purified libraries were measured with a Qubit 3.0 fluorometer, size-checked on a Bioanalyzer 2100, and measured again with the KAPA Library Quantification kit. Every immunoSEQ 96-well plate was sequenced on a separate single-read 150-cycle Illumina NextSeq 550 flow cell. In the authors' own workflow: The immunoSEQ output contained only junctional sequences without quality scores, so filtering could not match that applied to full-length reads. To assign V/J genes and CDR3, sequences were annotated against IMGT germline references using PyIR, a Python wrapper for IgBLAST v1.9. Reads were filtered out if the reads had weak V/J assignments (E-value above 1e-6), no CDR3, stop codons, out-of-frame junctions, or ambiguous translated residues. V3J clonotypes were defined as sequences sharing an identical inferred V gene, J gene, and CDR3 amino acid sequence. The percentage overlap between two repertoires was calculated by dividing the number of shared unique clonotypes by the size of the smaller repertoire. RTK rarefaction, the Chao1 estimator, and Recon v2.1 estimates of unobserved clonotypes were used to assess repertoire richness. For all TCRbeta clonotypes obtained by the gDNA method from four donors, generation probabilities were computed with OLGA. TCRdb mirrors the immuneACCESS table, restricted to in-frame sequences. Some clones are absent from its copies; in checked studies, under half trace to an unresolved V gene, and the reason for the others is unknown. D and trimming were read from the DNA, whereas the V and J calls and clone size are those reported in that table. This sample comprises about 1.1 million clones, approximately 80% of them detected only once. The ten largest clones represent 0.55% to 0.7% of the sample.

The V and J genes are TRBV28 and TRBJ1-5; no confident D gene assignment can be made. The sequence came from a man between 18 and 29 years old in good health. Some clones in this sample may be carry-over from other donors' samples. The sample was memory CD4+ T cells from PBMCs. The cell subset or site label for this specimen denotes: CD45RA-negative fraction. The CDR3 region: CASSSWQAYQPQHF. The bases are TGTGCCAGCAGTTCGTGGCAGGCCTATCAGCCCCAGCATTTT.